Listed below are T cell receptor beta chains from one sample, sequenced in a study of blood T cell repertoires in COVID-19. The repertoire was sequenced with immunoSEQ multiplex PCR; TCRdb's copy has only in-frame clones and lacks some. Here the sample spans 73,000 or so clones, more than 65% being singletons. Specimen: peripheral blood. These receptors were collected from a woman aged 60-75 years with acute or convalescent COVID-19. CDR3s include the opening cysteine and the closing phenylalanine or tryptophan. Fields, in order: clone size, J gene, V gene, CDR3 protein. Size is stated for part of the rows, as once, few or many counts, or as a class when the clone is expanded.

abundance: -; j_gene: TRBJ1-6; v_gene: TRBV10-3; CDR3aa: CAISASVLGGRDNSPLHF
abundance: -; j_gene: TRBJ2-3; v_gene: TRBV6-4; CDR3aa: CASSDGTGTDTQYF
abundance: -; j_gene: TRBJ2-3; v_gene: TRBV5-8; CDR3aa: CASSSGTSGEPSTDTQYF
abundance: -; j_gene: TRBJ2-1; v_gene: TRBV5-4; CDR3aa: CASSVSGGPYNEQFF
abundance: once; j_gene: TRBJ2-7; v_gene: TRBV10-3; CDR3aa: CAIGFDRGSYEQYF
abundance: -; j_gene: TRBJ2-1; v_gene: TRBV27; CDR3aa: CASSSPIAGGYNEQFF
abundance: -; j_gene: TRBJ2-3; v_gene: TRBV14; CDR3aa: CASSRNRVSTDTQYF
abundance: -; j_gene: TRBJ2-3; v_gene: TRBV7-3; CDR3aa: CASSSGDLPQDTQYF
abundance: -; j_gene: TRBJ1-2; v_gene: TRBV10-2; CDR3aa: CATRDVGNYGYTF
abundance: -; j_gene: TRBJ2-7; v_gene: TRBV15; CDR3aa: CATSTYYKLPGQTYEQYF
abundance: -; j_gene: TRBJ2-1; v_gene: TRBV9; CDR3aa: CASSVVSESYNEQFF
abundance: many; j_gene: TRBJ1-2; v_gene: TRBV4-1; CDR3aa: CASSQETTGAQGYTF
abundance: few; j_gene: TRBJ2-1; v_gene: TRBV7-9; CDR3aa: CASSAGTSGPREQFF
abundance: medium-sized; j_gene: TRBJ1-2; v_gene: TRBV5-6; CDR3aa: CASSSDRGVGGYTF
abundance: -; j_gene: TRBJ1-2; v_gene: TRBV25-1; CDR3aa: CASSEIRRGYTF
abundance: once; j_gene: TRBJ1-4; v_gene: TRBV2; CDR3aa: CASSGPLLAELFF
abundance: -; j_gene: TRBJ1-1; v_gene: TRBV7-9; CDR3aa: CASGERGTGNTEAFF
abundance: -; j_gene: TRBJ1-4; v_gene: TRBV7-2; CDR3aa: CASSSDRGSNEKLFF
abundance: -; j_gene: TRBJ1-3; v_gene: TRBV9; CDR3aa: CASSTDRGTGNTIYF
abundance: once; j_gene: TRBJ2-3; v_gene: TRBV5-1; CDR3aa: CASSPGLAGGERTQYF
abundance: -; j_gene: TRBJ2-1; v_gene: TRBV5-1; CDR3aa: CASSSDRSQFF